The present entry profiles one TCR beta chain with its context. Antigen: not known. V was shortened by 3 bases and J by 4 bases, with 11 bases between the two germline ends. This CDR3 spans 13 amino acids. The germline gives CDR1 DFQATT, CDR2 SNEGSKA (reference sequence). These data come from a study of CD8 T cells in ankylosing spondylitis. Each TCR beta library was made by quantitative 5'-RACE that incorporated molecular barcodes. TCRdb called the 5' RACE reads again in MiXCR, with one record for every CDR3 protein. The sample holds around 770,000 distinct CDR3 sequences, under 20% seen once. General study points: Earlier authors reported some of these motif variants in reactive arthritis synovial fluid and blood. A motif in TCR beta, a set of roughly 8 highly homologous variants, appeared characteristic of ankylosing spondylitis blood. Reportedly, disease-linked clones are significantly enriched in ankylosing spondylitis patients' matched synovial fluid. Disease-linked clones were found to be CD8+ and relatively rare in peripheral blood.

Input material: blood, either unsorted or a sorted T cell fraction (not recorded which). This sequence originates from a male donor with ankylosing spondylitis. The chain combines TRBV20-1 with TRBJ2-3; no clear D gene. DNA of the CDR3: TGCAGTGCTAGTGAGGACGCCTCAGATACGCAGTATTTT. This sequence encodes CSASEDASDTQYF.